This T cell receptor (beta chain) comes out of a study of T cell responses to AZD1222 COVID-19 vaccine. Overall study findings and caveats: Clonal diversity may have been underestimated in mostly white British donors.

Using immunoSEQ multiplex PCR, the repertoire was profiled, and TCRdb retains in-frame clones only, with some absent. The sample contains 100,000 to 150,000 clones, approximately 91% of which appear only once. This CDR3 region has 12 residues. Germline CDR1 reads LGHDT; CDR2 reads YNNKEL (reference sequence). V was clipped by 1 base and J by 9 bases, with 7 bases between them. This clone has just a few counts. Its antigen is not identified. The chain has TRBV3-1 (or the pseudogene TRBV3-2) and TRBJ2-1; D possibly corresponds to TRBD2 (6 bases). This receptor was taken from an adult who received the AZD1222 COVID-19 vaccine. This specimen was peripheral blood, taken 28 days after the second AZD1222 dose. This chain's CDR3 is CASSQVGSEQFF. In DNA form, the CDR3 reads TGTGCCAGCAGCCAAGTCGGGAGTGAGCAGTTCTTC.